This T cell receptor (beta chain) was captured in a study of cytomegalovirus exposure and HLA in healthy donors. About the study: Caucasian-associated ancestry cluster membership applied to 75% to 85% of over 350 genotyped donors.

The study, taken as a whole, reports: As confirmed in vitro, a few CMV-associated chains were specific for CMV antigens.

The PCR contained 60 Vbeta and 13 Jbeta primers. Authors' methods: In a later analysis, around 10 million of approximately 80 million unique beta chains occurred in at least two donors. Assay used: immunoSEQ multiplex PCR; TCRdb lists only in-frame clones, some missing. V, J and clone size are those of that table, while D and trimming were read from the DNA. Of over 150,000 clones in the sample, 80% to 90% were seen once. The CDR3 length is 15 residues. Germline CDR1 and CDR2: SGHNT and YYREEE (reference sequence). Trimming took 4 bases from V and 2 from J, leaving 16 bases between them. On this clone: No antigen is known for it.

Sequenced material: PBMCs. The V and J genes are TRBV5-4 and TRBJ2-7, with TRBD2 as a possible D gene (5 bases). The clonotype was recovered from a woman in her forties or fifties in good health and CMV-seronegative. The CDR3 DNA follows: TGTGCCAGCAGCAGCGGACGTCCAGGAACCTACGAGCAGTACTTC. It is translated as CASSSGRPGTYEQYF.